The source of this T cell receptor (beta chain) is a study of CD8+CD57+ T cells in acquired aplastic anemia. Genomic DNA templated the TCR beta VDJ and CDR3 profiling. TCRdb re-derived calls from the reads in MiXCR, one entry per CDR3 protein. Of about 220,000 distinct CDR3 sequences in the sample, roughly 35% are singletons; the top ten hold roughly 1.1%. The length of the CDR3 is 13 residues. V gave up 6 bases and J gave up 0 bases, with 8 bases separating them. The germline V gene has CDR1 SNHLY and CDR2 FYNNEI. Sequencing was done on a sample of sorted CD4+, CD8+, or CD8+CD57+ T cells (not recorded which) from PBMCs. This chain connects TRBV2 to TRBJ1-1, with D hard to call. The clonotype comes from a human donor in good health, serving as a control. The CDR3 coding sequence is TGTGCCAGCAGAATCCGAATGAACACTGAAGCTTTCTTT. Amino acids: CASRIRMNTEAFF.